This T cell receptor beta chain derives from a study of blood T cell repertoires in COVID-19. Study context: Samples came from the United States, Italy and Spain, spanning acute and convalescent COVID-19. Nucleic acid was either cDNA or gDNA, and it came from T cells, B-cell-depleted T cells, or PBMCs.

In the study's own analysis: Reference gene primer amplification gave nucleated cell count estimates. Method: immunoSEQ multiplex PCR; TCRdb's copy keeps in-frame clones and lacks some. V and J calls and clone size come straight from that table; D and trimming were deduced from the DNA. The repertoire holds about 170,000 clones, around 82% seen once, with approximately 6.8% in the top ten. The CDR3 runs to 17 residues. Germline CDR1 reads KGHDR; CDR2 reads SFDVKD. V lost 2 bases, J lost 0 bases, and 12 bases lay in between. The genes are TRBV24-1 and TRBJ2-2; D is possibly TRBD1 (6 bases). Source material: peripheral blood. The TCR sequence derives from a woman between 40 and 55 years old with COVID-19, enrolled during active disease. The CDR3 DNA reads TGTGCCACCAGTGATTGGCATGGACAGTCGAACACCGGGGAGCTGTTTTTT. This sequence encodes CATSDWHGQSNTGELFF.